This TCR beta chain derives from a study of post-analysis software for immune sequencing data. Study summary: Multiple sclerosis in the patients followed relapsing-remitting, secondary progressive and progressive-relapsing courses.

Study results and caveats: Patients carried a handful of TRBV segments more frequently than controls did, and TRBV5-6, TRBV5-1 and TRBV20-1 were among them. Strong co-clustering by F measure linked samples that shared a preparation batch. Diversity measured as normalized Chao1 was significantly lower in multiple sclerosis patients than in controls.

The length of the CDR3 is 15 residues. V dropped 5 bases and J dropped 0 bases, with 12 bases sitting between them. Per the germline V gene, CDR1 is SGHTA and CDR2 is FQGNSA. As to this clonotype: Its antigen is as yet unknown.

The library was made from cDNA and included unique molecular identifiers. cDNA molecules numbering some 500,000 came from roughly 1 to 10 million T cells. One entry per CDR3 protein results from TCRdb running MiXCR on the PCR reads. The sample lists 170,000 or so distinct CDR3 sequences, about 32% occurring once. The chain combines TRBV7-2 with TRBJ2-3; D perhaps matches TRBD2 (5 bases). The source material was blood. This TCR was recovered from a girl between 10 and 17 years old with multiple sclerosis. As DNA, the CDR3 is TGTGCCAGCAGCCATAAGCGGACTAGCACAGATACGCAGTATTTT. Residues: CASSHKRTSTDTQYF. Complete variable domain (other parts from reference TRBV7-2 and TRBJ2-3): GAGVSQSPSNKVTEKGKDVELRCDPISGHTALYWYRQSLGQGLEFLIYFQGNSAPDKSGLPSDRFSAERTGGSVSTLTIQRTQQEDSAVYLCASSHKRTSTDTQYFGPGTRLTVL.